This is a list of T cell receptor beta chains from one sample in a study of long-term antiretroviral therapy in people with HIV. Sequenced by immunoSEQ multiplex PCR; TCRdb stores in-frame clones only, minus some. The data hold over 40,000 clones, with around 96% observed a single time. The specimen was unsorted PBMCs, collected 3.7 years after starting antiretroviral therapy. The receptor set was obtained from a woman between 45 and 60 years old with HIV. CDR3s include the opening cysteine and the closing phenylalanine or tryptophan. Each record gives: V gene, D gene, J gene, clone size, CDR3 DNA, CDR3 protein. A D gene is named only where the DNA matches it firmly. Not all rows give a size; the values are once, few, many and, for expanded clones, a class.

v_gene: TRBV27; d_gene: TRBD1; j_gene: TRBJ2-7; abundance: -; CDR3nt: TGTGCCAGCAGTTTATCTCTGGGACAGGGGCTGGCCGAGCAGTACTTC; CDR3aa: CASSLSLGQGLAEQYF
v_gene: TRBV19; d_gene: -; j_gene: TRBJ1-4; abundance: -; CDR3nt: TGTGCCAGTACTCTCGGGGGTTCGAATGAAAAACTGTTTTTT; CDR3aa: CASTLGGSNEKLFF
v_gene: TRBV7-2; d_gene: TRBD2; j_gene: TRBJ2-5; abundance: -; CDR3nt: TGTGCCAGCAGCTTATTGTCGGCTAGCGGGGGCGCGGAGACCCAGTACTTC; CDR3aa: CASSLLSASGGAETQYF
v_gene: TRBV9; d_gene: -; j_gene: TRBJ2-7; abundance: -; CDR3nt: TGTGCCAGCAGCGTCTACTCGGACTTAACCTACGAGCAGTACTTC; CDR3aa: CASSVYSDLTYEQYF
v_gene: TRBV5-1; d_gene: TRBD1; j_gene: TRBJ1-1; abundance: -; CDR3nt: TGCGCCAGCAGCCGGGGGACTGGACAGGGCCTGACCGGGAACACTGAAGCTTTCTTT; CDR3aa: CASSRGTGQGLTGNTEAFF
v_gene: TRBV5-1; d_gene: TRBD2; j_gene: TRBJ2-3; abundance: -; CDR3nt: TGCGCCAGCAGCCCCGGGACTAGCGGACGCACAGATACGCAGTATTTT; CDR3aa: CASSPGTSGRTDTQYF
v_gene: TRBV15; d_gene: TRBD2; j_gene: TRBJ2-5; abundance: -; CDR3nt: TGTGCCACGGGTAGCGGGGGGGAGGTAGAGACCCAGTACTTC; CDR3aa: CATGSGGEVETQYF
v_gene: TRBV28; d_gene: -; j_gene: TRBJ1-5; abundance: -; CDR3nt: TGTGCCAGCAGTTTTGGGGGGTGGCAGCCCCAGCATTTT; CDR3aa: CASSFGGWQPQHF
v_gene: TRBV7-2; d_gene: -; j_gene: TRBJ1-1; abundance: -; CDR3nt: TGTGCCAGCAGCCCGCGGCCTCGTGAGAACACTGAAGCTTTCTTT; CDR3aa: CASSPRPRENTEAFF
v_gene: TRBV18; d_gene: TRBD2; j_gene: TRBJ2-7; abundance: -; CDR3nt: TGTGCCAGCTCACCTAGCTGGACTAGCAACTACGAGCAGTACTTC; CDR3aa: CASSPSWTSNYEQYF
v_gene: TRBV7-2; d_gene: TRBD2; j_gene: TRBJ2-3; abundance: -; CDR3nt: TGTGCCAGCAGCTTAATTAGCGGGGGCACAGATACGCAGTATTTT; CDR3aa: CASSLISGGTDTQYF
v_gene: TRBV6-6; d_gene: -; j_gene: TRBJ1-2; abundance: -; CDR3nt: TGTGCCAGCAGACCCGGGTTAGCTAACTATGGCTACACCTTC; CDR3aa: CASRPGLANYGYTF
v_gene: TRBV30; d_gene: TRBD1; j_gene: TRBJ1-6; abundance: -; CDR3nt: TGTGCCTGGAGCGATGTTGGGACAGGCTCATATAATTCACCCCTCCACTTT; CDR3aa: CAWSDVGTGSYNSPLHF
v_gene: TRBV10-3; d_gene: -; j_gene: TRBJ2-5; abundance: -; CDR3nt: TGTGCCATCAGTGAGATACAGTTCCAAGAGACCCAGTACTTC; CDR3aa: CAISEIQFQETQYF
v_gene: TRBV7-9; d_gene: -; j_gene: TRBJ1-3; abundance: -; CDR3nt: TGTGCCAGCAGGGAAGGAAACACCATATATTTT; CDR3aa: CASREGNTIYF
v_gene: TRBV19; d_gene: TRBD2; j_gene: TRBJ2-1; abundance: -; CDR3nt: TGTGCCAGTATCGGCGGGGGGGTAACCCATGAGCAGTTCTTC; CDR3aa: CASIGGGVTHEQFF
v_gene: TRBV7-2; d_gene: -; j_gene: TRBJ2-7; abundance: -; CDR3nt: TGTGCCAGCAGCTTAGCTTCGGGTTCCTCAGACGAGCAGTACTTC; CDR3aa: CASSLASGSSDEQYF
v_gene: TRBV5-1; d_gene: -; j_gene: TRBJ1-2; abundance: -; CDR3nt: TGCGCCAGCAGCTCGGACTCAAACTATGGCTACACCTTC; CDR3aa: CASSSDSNYGYTF
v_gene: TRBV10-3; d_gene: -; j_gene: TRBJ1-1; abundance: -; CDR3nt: TGTGCCATCAGTGAGTCGGGGGGAGTAGACGCTTTCTTT; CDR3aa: CAISESGGVDAFF
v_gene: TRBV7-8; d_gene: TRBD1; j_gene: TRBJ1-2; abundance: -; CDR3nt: TGTGCCAGCAGCACACAATGGACAGGGGGCGATGGCTACACCTTC; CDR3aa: CASSTQWTGGDGYTF
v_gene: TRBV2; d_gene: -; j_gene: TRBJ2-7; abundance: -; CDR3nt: TGTGCCAGCAGTGAACGCCGGGCCGAGCAGTACTTC; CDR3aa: CASSERRAEQYF
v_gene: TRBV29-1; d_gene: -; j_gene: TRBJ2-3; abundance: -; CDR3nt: TGCAGCGATACGAACGGTGGGTCGCAGTATTTT; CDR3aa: CSDTNGGSQYF
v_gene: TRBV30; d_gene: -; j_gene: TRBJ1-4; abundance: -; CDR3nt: TGTGCCTGGAGCCAGCTTGCAACTAATGAAAAACTGTTTTTT; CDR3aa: CAWSQLATNEKLFF
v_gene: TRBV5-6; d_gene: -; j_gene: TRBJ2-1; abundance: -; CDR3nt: TGTGCCAGCAGCTTCGGCTATGCGAGCTCCTACAATGAGCAGTTCTTC; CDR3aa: CASSFGYASSYNEQFF
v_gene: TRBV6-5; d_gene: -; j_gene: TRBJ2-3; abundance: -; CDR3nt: TGTGCCAGCAGTTACGGGGGCCGGGGAGATACGCAGTATTTT; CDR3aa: CASSYGGRGDTQYF
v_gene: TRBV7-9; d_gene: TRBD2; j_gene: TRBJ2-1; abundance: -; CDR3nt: TGTGCCAGCAGCTTCCCGGAGCGGGGGTCCAGCTCCTACAATGAGCAGTTCTTC; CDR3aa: CASSFPERGSSSYNEQFF
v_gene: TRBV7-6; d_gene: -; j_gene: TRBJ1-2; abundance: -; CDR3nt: TGTGCCAGCAAGGGGGGGCGTGAGTGTAACTATGGCTACACCTTC; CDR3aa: CASKGGRECNYGYTF
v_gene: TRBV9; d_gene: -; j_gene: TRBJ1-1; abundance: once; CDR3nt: TGTGCCAGCAGCGCCCGAAAGAACACTGAAGCTTTCTTT; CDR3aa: CASSARKNTEAFF
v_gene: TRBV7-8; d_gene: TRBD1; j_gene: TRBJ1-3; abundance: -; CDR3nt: TGTGCCAGCAGCCCGGGGACAGGGGTGGCAAACACCATATATTTT; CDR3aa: CASSPGTGVANTIYF
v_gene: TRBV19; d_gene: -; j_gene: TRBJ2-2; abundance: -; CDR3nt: TGTGCCAGTACGGTGACCGGGGAGCTGTTTTTT; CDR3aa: CASTVTGELFF
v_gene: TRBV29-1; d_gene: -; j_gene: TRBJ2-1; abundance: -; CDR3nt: TGCAGCTTTGAAGAGGTCACTGGACCTTTTTCCTACAATGAGCAGTTCTTC; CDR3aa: CSFEEVTGPFSYNEQFF
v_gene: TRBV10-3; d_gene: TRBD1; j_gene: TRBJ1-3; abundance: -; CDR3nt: TGTGCCATCAGTGCCACAGGGGTCCTCTCTGGAAACACCATATATTTT; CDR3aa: CAISATGVLSGNTIYF
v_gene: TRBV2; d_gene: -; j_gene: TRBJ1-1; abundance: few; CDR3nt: TGTGCCAGCAGTGAGCCGCACACTGAAGCTTTCTTT; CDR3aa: CASSEPHTEAFF
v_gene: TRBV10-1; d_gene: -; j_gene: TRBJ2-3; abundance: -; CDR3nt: TGCGCCAGCAGTGAGTCCCCAACGCGGGATACGCAGTATTTT; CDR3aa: CASSESPTRDTQYF
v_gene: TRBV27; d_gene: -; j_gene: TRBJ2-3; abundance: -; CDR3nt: TGTGCCAGCAGTCCTAGGCCGGGCACAGATACGCAGTATTTT; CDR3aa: CASSPRPGTDTQYF
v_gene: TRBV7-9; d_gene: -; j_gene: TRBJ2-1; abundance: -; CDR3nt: TGTGCCAGCAGCTTAGACGGAGGGGGGCAGAGAAATGAGCAGTTCTTC; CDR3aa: CASSLDGGGQRNEQFF
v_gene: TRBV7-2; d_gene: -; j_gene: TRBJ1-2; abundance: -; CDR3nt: TGTGCCAGCAGCTTAGAGAGGATTAACTATGGCTACACCTTC; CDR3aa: CASSLERINYGYTF
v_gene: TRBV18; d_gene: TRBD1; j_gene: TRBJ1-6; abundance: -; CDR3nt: TGTGCCAGCTCACTTTATCGGACAGGGGTGGACTCACCCCTCCACTTT; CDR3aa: CASSLYRTGVDSPLHF
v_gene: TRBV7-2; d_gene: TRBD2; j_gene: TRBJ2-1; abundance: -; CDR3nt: TGTGCCAGCAGCGGACCTAGCGGGGCGGGAAATGAGCAGTTCTTC; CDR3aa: CASSGPSGAGNEQFF
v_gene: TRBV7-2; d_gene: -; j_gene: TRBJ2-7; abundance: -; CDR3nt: TGTGCCAGCAGCTTAACGGGGGAGCAGTACTTC; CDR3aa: CASSLTGEQYF
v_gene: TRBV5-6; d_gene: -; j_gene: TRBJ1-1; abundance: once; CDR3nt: TGTGCCAGCAGCTCCCCGCTTGTGGGGGCCACTGAAGCTTTCTTT; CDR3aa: CASSSPLVGATEAFF
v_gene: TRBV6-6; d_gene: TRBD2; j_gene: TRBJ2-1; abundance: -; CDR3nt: TGTGCCAGCAGTTCAACTAGCGCAACCTACAATGAGCAGTTCTTC; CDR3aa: CASSSTSATYNEQFF
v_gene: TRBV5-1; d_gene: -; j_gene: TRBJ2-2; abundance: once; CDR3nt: TGCGCCAGCAGCTTGGAATCTGTGAGGTCAGGGGCGAACACCGGGGAGCTGTTTTTT; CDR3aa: CASSLESVRSGANTGELFF
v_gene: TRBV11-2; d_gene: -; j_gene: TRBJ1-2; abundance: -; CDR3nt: TGTGCCAGCAGCTTAGATCGGGCAGGGGGCTACACCTTC; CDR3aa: CASSLDRAGGYTF
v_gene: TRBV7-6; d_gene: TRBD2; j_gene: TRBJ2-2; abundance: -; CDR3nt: TGTGCCAGCAGCTTAGCCCGGGGGGACACCGGGGAGCTGTTTTTT; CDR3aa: CASSLARGDTGELFF
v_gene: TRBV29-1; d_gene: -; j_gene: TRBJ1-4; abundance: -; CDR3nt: TGCAGCGTCACAGGCGGTCCGGGTGAAAAACTGTTTTTT; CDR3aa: CSVTGGPGEKLFF
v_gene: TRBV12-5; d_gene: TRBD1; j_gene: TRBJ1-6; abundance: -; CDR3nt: TGTGCTAGTGGTTTGGTCACCGGGACAGGGAGCTCCTATAATTCACCCCTCCACTTT; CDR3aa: CASGLVTGTGSSYNSPLHF
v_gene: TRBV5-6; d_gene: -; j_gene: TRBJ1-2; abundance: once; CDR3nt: TGTGCCAGCAGCTTGGGACCGCGCCTAATCGCTGGCGAAGGCTACACCTTC; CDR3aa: CASSLGPRLIAGEGYTF
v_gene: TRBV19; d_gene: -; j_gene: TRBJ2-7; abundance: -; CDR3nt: TGTGCCAGTAGTATTAACCCAGGGAGCTACGAGCAGTACTTC; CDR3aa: CASSINPGSYEQYF
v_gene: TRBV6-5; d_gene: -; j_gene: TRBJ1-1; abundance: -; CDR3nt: TGTGCCAGCAGTTACCCGGGGGGAGGTGAAGCTTTCTTT; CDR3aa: CASSYPGGGEAFF
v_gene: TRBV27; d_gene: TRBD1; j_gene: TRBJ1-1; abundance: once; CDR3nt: TGTGCCAGCAGTACAGACAGGGGTACTGAAGCTTTCTTT; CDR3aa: CASSTDRGTEAFF